This T cell receptor beta chain was sequenced in a study of OX40 agonist ivuxolimab in advanced cancers. Regarding the study as a whole: At doses 0.1 to 3.0 mg/kg, CD4+ and CD8+ clones expanded.

A word on this clone: Its antigen is as yet unknown.

Germline assignment: CDR1 PRHDT and CDR2 FYEKMQ (reference sequence). Trimming stripped 4 bases from V and 6 bases from J, with 7 bases between. The CDR3 has 12 residues. TCRdb's copy holds only in-frame clones and misses some; the assay was immunoSEQ multiplex PCR. This table has around 74,000 clones, approximately 90% appearing once. Here the sequenced sample was CD4+ or CD8+ T cells sorted from blood, taken in a trial of the OX40 agonist ivuxolimab. V usage is TRBV13 and J usage is TRBJ2-1; no clear D gene. This sequence originates from an adult with an advanced solid tumor such as melanoma, head and neck, liver or kidney cancer. As DNA, the CDR3 is TGTGCCAGCAGCTCCTCTGCCAATGAGCAGTTCTTC. Its translation is CASSSSANEQFF.